The T cell receptor (beta chain) described here comes from a study of CD8 T cells in Susac syndrome. With random hexamers, roughly 0.45 to 1 ug RNA was reverse transcribed. Across 54 Vbeta and 13 Jbeta, TCR beta CDR3 was amplified with immunoSEQ multiplex PCR. TCRdb reprocessed the immunoSEQ multiplex PCR reads with MiXCR, giving one entry per CDR3 protein. The data contain approximately 120,000 distinct CDR3 sequences, approximately 96% of them seen just once; the ten biggest clones take up roughly 0.096%. This CDR3 contains 14 residues. Per germline, CDR1 SGHRS and CDR2 YFSETQ. V lost 4 bases to trimming and J lost 4 bases, with 12 bases between them. Negative isolation was used for CD8+ and CD4+ T cells, and FACS enrichment was applied to TEMRA cells.

The origin of this receptor is a human donor in good health. The chain has TRBV5-1 and TRBJ1-5; TRBD1 is a possible D gene (6 bases). Sequenced sample: CD4+ T cells from PBMCs. The CDR3: CASSPGHSNQPQHF. The DNA of the CDR3 is TGCGCCAGCAGCCCGGGACATTCGAATCAGCCCCAGCATTTT.